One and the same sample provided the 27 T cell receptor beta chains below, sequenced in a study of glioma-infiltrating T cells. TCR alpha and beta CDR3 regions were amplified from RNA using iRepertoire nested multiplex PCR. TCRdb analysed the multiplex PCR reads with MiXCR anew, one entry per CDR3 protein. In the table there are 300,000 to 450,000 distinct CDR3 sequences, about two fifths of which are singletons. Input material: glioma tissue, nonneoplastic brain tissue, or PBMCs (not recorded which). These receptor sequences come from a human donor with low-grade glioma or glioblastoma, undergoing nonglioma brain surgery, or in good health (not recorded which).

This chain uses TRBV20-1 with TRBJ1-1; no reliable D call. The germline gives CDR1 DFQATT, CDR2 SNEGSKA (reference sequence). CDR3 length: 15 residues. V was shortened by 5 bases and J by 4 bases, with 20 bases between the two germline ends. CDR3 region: CSASDWGIRSTEAFF. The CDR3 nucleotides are TGCAGTGCTTCAGACTGGGGTATAAGGAGCACTGAAGCTTTCTTT.

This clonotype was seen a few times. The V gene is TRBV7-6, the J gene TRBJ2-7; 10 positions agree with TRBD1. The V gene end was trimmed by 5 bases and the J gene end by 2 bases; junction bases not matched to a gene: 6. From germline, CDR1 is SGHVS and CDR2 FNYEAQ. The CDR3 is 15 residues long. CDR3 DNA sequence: TGTGCCAGCAGCCGGAGGGGGACAGGGGCCTACGAGCAGTACTTC. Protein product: CASSRRGTGAYEQYF.

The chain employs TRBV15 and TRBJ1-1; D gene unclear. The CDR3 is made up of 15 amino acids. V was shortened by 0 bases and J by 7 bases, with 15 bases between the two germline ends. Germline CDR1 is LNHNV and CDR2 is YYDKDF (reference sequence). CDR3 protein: CATSRDRAPSIEAFF. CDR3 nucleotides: TGTGCCACCAGCAGAGATAGAGCCCCGTCGATTGAAGCTTTCTTT.

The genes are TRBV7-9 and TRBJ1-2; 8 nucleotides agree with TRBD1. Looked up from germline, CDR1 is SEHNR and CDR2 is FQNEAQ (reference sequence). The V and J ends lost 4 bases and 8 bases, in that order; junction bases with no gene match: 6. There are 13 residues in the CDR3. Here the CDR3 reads CASSSRQGLGYTF. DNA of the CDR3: TGTGCCAGCAGCTCTCGACAGGGGCTAGGCTACACCTTC. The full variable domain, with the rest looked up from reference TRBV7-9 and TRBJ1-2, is DTGVSQNPRHKITKRGQNVTFRCDPISEHNRLYWYRQTLGQGPEFLTYFQNEAQLEKSRLLSDRFSAERPKGSFSTLEIQRTEQGDSAMYLCASSSRQGLGYTFGSGTRLTVV.

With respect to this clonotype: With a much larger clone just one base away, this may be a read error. CDR3 sequence: CSAPRVMNTEASF. DNA of the CDR3: TGCAGTGCCCCTAGGGTAATGAACACTGAAGCTTCCTTT. This chain links TRBV20-1 with TRBJ1-1; no clear D gene. Germline V lookup: CDR1 DFQATT, CDR2 SNEGSKA (reference sequence). This CDR3 has 13 residues.

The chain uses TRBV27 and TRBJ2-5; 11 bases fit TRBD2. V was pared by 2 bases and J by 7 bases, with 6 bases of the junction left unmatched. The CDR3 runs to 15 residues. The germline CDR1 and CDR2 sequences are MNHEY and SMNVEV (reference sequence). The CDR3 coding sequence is TGTGCCAGCAGTTTAGTAGCGGGGGGGGTTAGGACCCAGTACTTC. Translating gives CASSLVAGGVRTQYF.

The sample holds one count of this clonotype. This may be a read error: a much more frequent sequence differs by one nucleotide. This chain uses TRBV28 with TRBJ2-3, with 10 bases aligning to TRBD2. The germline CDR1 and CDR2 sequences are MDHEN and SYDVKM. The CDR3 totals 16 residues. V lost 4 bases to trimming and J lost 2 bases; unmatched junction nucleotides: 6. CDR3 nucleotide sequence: TGTGCCAGCAGTTCTGTGACTAGCGGGTACACAGATACGCAGTATTTT. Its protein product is CASSSVTSGYTDTQYF.

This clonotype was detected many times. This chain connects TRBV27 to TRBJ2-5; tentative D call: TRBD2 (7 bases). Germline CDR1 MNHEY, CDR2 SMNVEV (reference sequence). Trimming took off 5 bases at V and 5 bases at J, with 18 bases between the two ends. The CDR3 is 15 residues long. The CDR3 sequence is CASSSPQGGGETQYF. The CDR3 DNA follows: TGTGCCAGCAGTAGCCCCCAAGGGGGAGGGGAGACCCAGTACTTC.

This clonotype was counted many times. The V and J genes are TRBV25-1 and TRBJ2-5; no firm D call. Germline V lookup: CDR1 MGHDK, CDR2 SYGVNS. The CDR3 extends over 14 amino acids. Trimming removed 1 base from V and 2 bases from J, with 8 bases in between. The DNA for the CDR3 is TGTGCCAGCAGTGAATTCGGCCAACAAGAGACCCAGTACTTC. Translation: CASSEFGQQETQYF. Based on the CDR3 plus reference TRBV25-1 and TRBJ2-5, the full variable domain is EADIYQTPRYLVIGTGKKITLECSQTMGHDKMYWYQQDPGMELHLIHYSYGVNSTEKGDLSSESTVSRIRTEHFPLTLESARPSHTSQYLCASSEFGQQETQYFGPGTRLLVL.

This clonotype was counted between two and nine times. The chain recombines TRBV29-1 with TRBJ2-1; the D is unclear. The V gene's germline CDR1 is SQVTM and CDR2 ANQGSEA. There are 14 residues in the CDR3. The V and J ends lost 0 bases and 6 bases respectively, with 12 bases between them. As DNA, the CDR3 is TGCAGCGTTGAAGATAGGGTTCGATCCAATGAGCAGTTCTTC. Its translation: CSVEDRVRSNEQFF.

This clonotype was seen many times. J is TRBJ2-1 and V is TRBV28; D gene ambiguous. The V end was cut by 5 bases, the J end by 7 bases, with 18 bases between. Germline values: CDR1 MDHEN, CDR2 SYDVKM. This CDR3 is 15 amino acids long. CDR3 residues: CASSPPGRSQNEQFF. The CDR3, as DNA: TGTGCCAGCAGTCCCCCTGGGCGCTCACAAAATGAGCAGTTCTTC.

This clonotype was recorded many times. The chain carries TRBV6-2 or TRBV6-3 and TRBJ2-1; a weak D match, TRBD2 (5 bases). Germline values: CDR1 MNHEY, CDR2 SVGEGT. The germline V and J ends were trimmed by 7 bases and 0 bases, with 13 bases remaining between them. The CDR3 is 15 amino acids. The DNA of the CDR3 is TGTGCCAGCACTTGGGGAGACCTCTCCTACAATGAGCAGTTCTTC. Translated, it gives CASTWGDLSYNEQFF.

In DNA, the CDR3 is TGTGTCGCAACCCTGGGGCCTGATTCCTACGAGCAGTTCTTC. Encoded protein: CVATLGPDSYEQFF. The chain has TRBV6-5 and TRBJ2-1, with D possibly being TRBD1 (5 bases). CDR1 is MNHEY, CDR2 SVGAGI, per germline. CDR3 length equals 14 residues.

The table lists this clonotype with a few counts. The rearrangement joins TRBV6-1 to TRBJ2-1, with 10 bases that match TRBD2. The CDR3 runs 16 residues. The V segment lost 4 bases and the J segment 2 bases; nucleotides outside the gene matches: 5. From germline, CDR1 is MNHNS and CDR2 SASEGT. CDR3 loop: CASSVRSGRAYNEQFF. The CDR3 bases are TGTGCCAGCAGTGTTAGAAGCGGGAGGGCCTACAATGAGCAGTTCTTC.

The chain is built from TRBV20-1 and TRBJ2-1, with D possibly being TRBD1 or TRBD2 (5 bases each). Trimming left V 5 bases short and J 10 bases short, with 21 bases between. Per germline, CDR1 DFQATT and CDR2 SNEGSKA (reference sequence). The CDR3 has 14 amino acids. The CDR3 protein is CSAPAGTSPLEQFF. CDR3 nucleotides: TGCAGTGCTCCTGCCGGGACCAGTCCTCTCGAGCAGTTCTTC.

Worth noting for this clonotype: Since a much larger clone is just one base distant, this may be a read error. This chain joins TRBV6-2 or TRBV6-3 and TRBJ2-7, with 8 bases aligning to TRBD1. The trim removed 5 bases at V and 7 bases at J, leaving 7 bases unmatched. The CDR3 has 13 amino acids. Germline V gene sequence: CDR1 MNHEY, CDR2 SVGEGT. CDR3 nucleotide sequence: TGTGCCAGCAGTCAAACAGGGGGGCGAGAGCAGTACTTC. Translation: CASSQTGGREQYF.

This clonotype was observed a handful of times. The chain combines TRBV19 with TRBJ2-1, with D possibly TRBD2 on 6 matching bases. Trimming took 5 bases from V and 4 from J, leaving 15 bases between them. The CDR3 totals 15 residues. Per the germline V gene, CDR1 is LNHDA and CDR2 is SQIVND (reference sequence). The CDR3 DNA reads TGTGCCAGTAGTCGGGACGCCGGGGGATACAATGAGCAGTTCTTC. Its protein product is CASSRDAGGYNEQFF.

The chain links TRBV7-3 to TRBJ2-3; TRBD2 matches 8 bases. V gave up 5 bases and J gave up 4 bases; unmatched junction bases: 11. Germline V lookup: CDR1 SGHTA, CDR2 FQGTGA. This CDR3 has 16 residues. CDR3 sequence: CASSLRVSGVADTQYF. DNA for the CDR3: TGTGCCAGCAGCCTCAGGGTTAGCGGGGTTGCAGATACGCAGTATTTT. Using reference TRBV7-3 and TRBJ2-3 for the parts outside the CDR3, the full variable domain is GAGVSQTPSNKVTEKGKYVELRCDPISGHTALYWYRQSLGQGPEFLIYFQGTGAADDSGLPNDRFFAVRPEGSVSTLKIQRTERGDSAVYLCASSLRVSGVADTQYFGPGTRLTVL.

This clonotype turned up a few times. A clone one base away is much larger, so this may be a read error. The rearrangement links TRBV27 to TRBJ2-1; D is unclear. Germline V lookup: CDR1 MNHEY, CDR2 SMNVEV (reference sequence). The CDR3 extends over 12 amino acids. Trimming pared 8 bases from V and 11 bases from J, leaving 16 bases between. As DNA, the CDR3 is TGTGCCAGCGGCCTCCCCCACCAGAAGCAGTTCTTC. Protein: CASGLPHQKQFF.

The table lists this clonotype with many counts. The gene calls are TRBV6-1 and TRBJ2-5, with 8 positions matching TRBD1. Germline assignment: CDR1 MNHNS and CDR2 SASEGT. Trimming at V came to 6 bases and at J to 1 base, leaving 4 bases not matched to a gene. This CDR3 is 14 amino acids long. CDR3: CASRETGGQETQYF. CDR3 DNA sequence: TGTGCCAGCAGAGAAACAGGGGGCCAAGAGACCCAGTACTTC.

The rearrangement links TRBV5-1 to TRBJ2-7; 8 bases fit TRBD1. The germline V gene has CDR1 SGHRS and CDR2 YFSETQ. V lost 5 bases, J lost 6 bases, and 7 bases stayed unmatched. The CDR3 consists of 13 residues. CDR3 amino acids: CASRGQGILEQYF. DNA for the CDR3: TGCGCCAGCAGAGGACAGGGAATCCTCGAGCAGTACTTC.

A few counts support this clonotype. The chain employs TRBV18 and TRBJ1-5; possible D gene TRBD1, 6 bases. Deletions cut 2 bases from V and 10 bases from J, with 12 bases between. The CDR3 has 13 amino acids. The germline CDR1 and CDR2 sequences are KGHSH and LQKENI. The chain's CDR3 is CASSPGGHDPQHF. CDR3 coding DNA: TGTGCCAGCTCACCAGGGGGCCACGACCCCCAGCATTTT.

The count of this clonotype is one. CDR3 protein: CASSYRTDLSYNSPLHF. The CDR3 region has the DNA TGCGCCAGCAGCTACCGGACTGACCTCTCCTATAATTCACCCCTCCACTTT. V usage is TRBV5-1 and J usage is TRBJ1-6; D is uncertain. The CDR3 is made up of 17 amino acids. Looked up from germline, CDR1 is SGHRS and CDR2 is YFSETQ. Trimming stripped 3 bases from V and 0 bases from J, with 13 bases between.

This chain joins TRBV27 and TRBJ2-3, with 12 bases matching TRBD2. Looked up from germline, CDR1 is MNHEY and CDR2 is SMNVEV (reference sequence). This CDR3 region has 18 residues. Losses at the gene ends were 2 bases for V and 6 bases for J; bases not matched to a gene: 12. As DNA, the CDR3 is TGTGCCAGCAGTTTACCGCGGCTAGCGGGAGGGCTGCCGGATACGCAGTATTTT. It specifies CASSLPRLAGGLPDTQYF.

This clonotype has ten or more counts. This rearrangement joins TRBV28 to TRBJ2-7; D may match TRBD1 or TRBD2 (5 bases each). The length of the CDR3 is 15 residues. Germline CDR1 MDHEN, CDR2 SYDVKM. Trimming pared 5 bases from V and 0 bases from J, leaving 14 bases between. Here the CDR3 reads CASSRTGRYSYEQYF. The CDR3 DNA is TGTGCCAGCAGTCGGACGGGACGGTACTCCTACGAGCAGTACTTC.

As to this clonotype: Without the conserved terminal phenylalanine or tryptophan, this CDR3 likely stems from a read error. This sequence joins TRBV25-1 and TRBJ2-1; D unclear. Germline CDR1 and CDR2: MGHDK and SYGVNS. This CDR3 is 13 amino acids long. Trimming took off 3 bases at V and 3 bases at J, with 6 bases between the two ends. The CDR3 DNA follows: TGTGCCAGCAGTGAGTTATTCTACAATGAGCAGTTCCTC. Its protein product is CASSELFYNEQFL.

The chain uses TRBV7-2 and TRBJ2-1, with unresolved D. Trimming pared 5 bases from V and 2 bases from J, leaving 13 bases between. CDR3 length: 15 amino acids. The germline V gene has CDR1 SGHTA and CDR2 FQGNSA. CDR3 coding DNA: TGTGCCAGCAGCACCGCTGGGGTAGCCTACAATGAGCAGTTCTTC. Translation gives CASSTAGVAYNEQFF. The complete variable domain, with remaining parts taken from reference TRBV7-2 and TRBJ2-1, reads GAGVSQSPSNKVTEKGKDVELRCDPISGHTALYWYRQSLGQGLEFLIYFQGNSAPDKSGLPSDRFSAERTGGSVSTLTIQRTQQEDSAVYLCASSTAGVAYNEQFFGPGTRLTVL.